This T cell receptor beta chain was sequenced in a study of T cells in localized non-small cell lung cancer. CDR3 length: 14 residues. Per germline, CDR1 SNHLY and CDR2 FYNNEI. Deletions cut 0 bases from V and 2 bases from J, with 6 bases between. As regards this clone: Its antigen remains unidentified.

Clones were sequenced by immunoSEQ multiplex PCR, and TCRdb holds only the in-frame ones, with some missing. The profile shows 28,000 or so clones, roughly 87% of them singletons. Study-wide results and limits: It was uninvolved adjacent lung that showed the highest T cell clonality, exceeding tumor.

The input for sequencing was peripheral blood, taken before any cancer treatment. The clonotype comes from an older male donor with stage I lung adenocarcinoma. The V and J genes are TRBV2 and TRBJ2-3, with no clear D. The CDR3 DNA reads TGTGCCAGCAGTGAAGCATCGATCACAGATACGCAGTATTTT. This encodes CASSEASITDTQYF.